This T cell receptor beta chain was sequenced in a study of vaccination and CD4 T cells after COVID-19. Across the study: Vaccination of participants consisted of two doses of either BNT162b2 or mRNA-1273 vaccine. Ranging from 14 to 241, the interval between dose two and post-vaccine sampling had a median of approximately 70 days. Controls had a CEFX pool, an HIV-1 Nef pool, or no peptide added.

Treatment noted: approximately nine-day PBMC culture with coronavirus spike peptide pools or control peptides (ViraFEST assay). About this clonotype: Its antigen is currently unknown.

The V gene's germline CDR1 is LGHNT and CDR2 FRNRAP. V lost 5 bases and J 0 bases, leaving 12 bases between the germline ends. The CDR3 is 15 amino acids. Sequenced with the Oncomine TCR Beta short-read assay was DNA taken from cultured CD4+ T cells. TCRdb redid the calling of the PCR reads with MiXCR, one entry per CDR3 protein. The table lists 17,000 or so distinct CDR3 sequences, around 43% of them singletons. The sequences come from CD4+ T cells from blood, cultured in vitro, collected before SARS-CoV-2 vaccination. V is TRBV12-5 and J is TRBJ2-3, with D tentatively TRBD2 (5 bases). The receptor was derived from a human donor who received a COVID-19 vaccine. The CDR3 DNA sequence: TGTGCTAGTGGTCTAGCCCGGCTAAGCACAGATACGCAGTATTTT. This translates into CASGLARLSTDTQYF.